These 32 T cell receptor beta chains were sequenced from one sample in a study of cytomegalovirus exposure and HLA in healthy donors (dated by TCRdb to 2015 to 2018). The receptor library was made with the immunoSEQ multiplex PCR assay. For the multiplex PCR, a mixture combining 60 forward primers for TCR Vbeta segments and 13 reverse primers for TCR Jbeta segments was used. Held by TCRdb, this immuneACCESS table contains in-frame sequences only and omits some clones. Under half of the omission traces to an unresolved V gene where checked; the cause of the rest is unknown. The sample table lists around 50,000 clones, about three quarters of them with a count of one. The leading ten clones occupy 8% to 8.5% of the sample. Sequenced input: PBMCs. These receptor sequences come from a man younger than 45 in good health and CMV-seropositive.

This clone was detected once. The chain employs TRBV5-1 and TRBJ2-7, with 7 bases identical to TRBD1. This CDR3 contains 15 residues. The germline V gene has CDR1 SGHRS and CDR2 YFSETQ. V lost 0 bases to trimming and J lost 3 bases; unmatched junction nucleotides: 6. CDR3 loop: CASSLGSGGDYEQYF. As DNA, the CDR3 is TGCGCCAGCAGCTTGGGGTCAGGGGGAGACTACGAGCAGTACTTC.

This chain links TRBV5-4 with TRBJ2-5, with 16 bases matching TRBD2. Trimming at V came to 4 bases and at J to 5 bases, leaving 8 bases not matched to a gene. There are 17 residues in the CDR3. Germline values: CDR1 SGHNT, CDR2 YYREEE (reference sequence). The CDR3 protein is CASSHGTSGGAWETQYF. In nucleotides, the CDR3 is TGTGCCAGCAGCCATGGGACTAGCGGGGGGGCTTGGGAGACCCAGTACTTC. Drawing the rest from reference TRBV5-4 and TRBJ2-5, the complete variable domain is ETGVTQSPTHLIKTRGQQVTLRCSSQSGHNTVSWYQQALGQGPQFIFQYYREEENGRGNFPPRFSGLQFPNYSSELNVNALELDDSALYLCASSHGTSGGAWETQYFGPGTRLLVL.

The chain is built from TRBV10-2 and TRBJ2-3; 8 bases map to TRBD2. The CDR3 extends over 15 amino acids. CDR1 and CDR2 (germline): WSHSY, SAAADI. Unmatched junction bases numbered 8, after V lost 8 bases and J lost 1 base. CDR3 coding DNA: TGCGCCAGCTCGGACGGGGGGGCGGGCACAGATACGCAGTATTTT. It translates to CASSDGGAGTDTQYF.

The rearrangement uses TRBV6-5 and TRBJ1-1; D remains unclear. The CDR3 is 14 residues long. Per germline, CDR1 MNHEY and CDR2 SVGAGI. With 6 bases removed from V and 4 bases from J, the gap between germline ends came to 15 bases. DNA of the CDR3: TGTGCCAGCAGGTCCCGGGGAGTCGGCACTGAAGCTTTCTTT. The encoded protein is CASRSRGVGTEAFF.

In its sample, this clone was seen once. The V and J genes are TRBV7-2 and TRBJ2-3, with D maybe TRBD2 (7 bases). Per germline, CDR1 SGHTA and CDR2 FQGNSA. The V end was cut by 3 bases, the J end by 2 bases, with 15 bases between. CDR3 length equals 16 residues. CDR3: CASSFNGGLNTDTQYF. Here the CDR3 DNA reads TGTGCCAGCAGCTTCAACGGGGGGCTGAACACAGATACGCAGTATTTT.

CDR3 bases: TGTGCCAGCAGCTTAGACCACAGGGGGGGAAATTCACCCCTCCACTTT. Translating it yields CASSLDHRGGNSPLHF. The chain recombines TRBV11-2 with TRBJ1-6, with 8 nucleotides matching TRBD1. The germline gives CDR1 SGHAT, CDR2 FQNNGV. The V segment lost 0 bases and the J segment 7 bases; nucleotides outside the gene matches: 5. CDR3 length: 16 residues.

In its sample, this clone was seen once. V usage is TRBV6-4 and J usage is TRBJ2-3; a possible D gene is TRBD2 (6 bases). The length of the CDR3 is 16 residues. Trimming pared 3 bases from V and 4 bases from J, leaving 17 bases between. CDR1 is MRHNA, CDR2 SNTAGT, per germline. This CDR3 is CASSEGEVSGADTQYF. CDR3 nucleotides: TGTGCCAGCAGTGAGGGGGAGGTGTCCGGGGCAGATACGCAGTATTTT.

For the CDR3, the DNA is TGTGCCAGCAGTGTTCAGCGGGGGGGCGGAGAGACCCAGTACTTC. Translated: CASSVQRGGGETQYF. The chain couples TRBV2 to TRBJ2-5; TRBD2 matches 10 bases. V was pared by 4 bases and J by 4 bases, with 6 bases of the junction left unmatched. Germline lookup yields CDR1 SNHLY and CDR2 FYNNEI. The CDR3 loop spans 15 amino acids.

This clone was observed once. As DNA, the CDR3 is TGTGCCTGGAGGCCGGGACAGTTAAATCAGCCCCAGCATTTT. It is translated as CAWRPGQLNQPQHF. V is TRBV30 and J is TRBJ1-5; 7 nucleotides align to TRBD1. The CDR3 length is 14 residues. Trimming cost V 3 bases and J 4 bases; bases outside gene matches: 6. The germline V gene encodes CDR1 GTSNPN and CDR2 SVGIG (reference sequence).

The rearrangement links TRBV27 to TRBJ2-7, with 8 bases identical to TRBD1. With V trimmed by 6 bases and J by 4 bases, 14 bases remained unmatched. Germline V gives CDR1 MNHEY, CDR2 SMNVEV (reference sequence). The CDR3 contains 16 residues. CDR3 region: CASRHSTGQGRYEQYF. CDR3 coding DNA: TGTGCCAGCAGACACAGCACTGGACAGGGCCGGTACGAGCAGTACTTC.

The chain uses TRBV5-5 and TRBJ1-3, with 8 positions matching TRBD1. The CDR3 extends over 16 amino acids. J lost 4 bases, V lost 2 bases, and 8 bases had no gene match. CDR1 SGHKS and CDR2 YYEKEE come from the germline V gene (reference sequence). CDR3 protein: CASSFSAGTGGNTIYF. The CDR3 nucleotides read TGTGCCAGCAGCTTTAGTGCCGGGACAGGAGGAAACACCATATATTTT.

The chain has TRBV19 and TRBJ2-3, with 14 nucleotides matching TRBD2. The V segment lost 3 bases and the J segment 0 bases; nucleotides outside the gene matches: 5. The CDR3 consists of 18 residues. Germline V gene lookup returns CDR1 LNHDA and CDR2 SQIVND (reference sequence). CDR3 nucleotide sequence: TGTGCCAGTAGTATGACTAGCGGGGGGGACGTTAGCACAGATACGCAGTATTTT. It specifies CASSMTSGGDVSTDTQYF.

The sample holds a few counts of this clone. The chain carries TRBV25-1 and TRBJ1-4, with D hard to call. The CDR3 has 13 amino acids. The germline V gene has CDR1 MGHDK and CDR2 SYGVNS. Trimming took off 5 bases at V and 8 bases at J, with 12 bases between the two ends. CDR3 in DNA: TGTGCCAGCAGTCGAGGAGCGGGGGAAAAACTGTTTTTT. Its protein product is CASSRGAGEKLFF.

V gene TRBV19 combines with J gene TRBJ1-2; D perhaps matches TRBD1 (6 bases). Trimming stripped 8 bases from V and 6 bases from J, with 10 bases between. The CDR3 has 11 amino acids. The V gene's germline CDR1 is LNHDA and CDR2 SQIVND (reference sequence). DNA of the CDR3: TGTGCCAGTGGACAGCGAGATGGCTACACCTTC. Encoded protein: CASGQRDGYTF.

This clone was seen a single time. The chain couples TRBV5-1 to TRBJ2-5; TRBD1 might be the D (5 bases). Germline V gives CDR1 SGHRS, CDR2 YFSETQ. The CDR3 spans 14 residues. V lost 0 bases and J 5 bases, leaving 11 bases between the germline ends. As DNA, the CDR3 is TGCGCCAGCAGCTTGGTGGCAGGGTGGGAGACCCAGTACTTC. It is translated as CASSLVAGWETQYF.

This sequence joins TRBV18 and TRBJ2-7; D might be TRBD2 (7 bases). Germline loops: CDR1 KGHSH, CDR2 LQKENI. V was shortened by 2 bases and J by 5 bases, with 13 bases between the two germline ends. The length of the CDR3 is 14 residues. CDR3 amino acids: CASSPAGARHEQYF. The DNA for the CDR3 is TGTGCCAGCTCACCAGCGGGGGCGCGGCACGAGCAGTACTTC.

V usage is TRBV28 and J usage is TRBJ1-4; 8 bases fit TRBD1. Germline values: CDR1 MDHEN, CDR2 SYDVKM. The CDR3 runs 15 residues. Trimming at V came to 5 bases and at J to 7 bases, leaving 9 bases not matched to a gene. The CDR3 bases are TGTGCCAGCAGTCCTGGACAGGGACGGGGTGAAAAACTGTTTTTT. Its protein product is CASSPGQGRGEKLFF.

This clone was found a few times. The CDR3 sequence is CASSEDNNEQFF. The CDR3 DNA sequence: TGTGCCAGCAGTGAGGACAACAATGAGCAGTTCTTC. V and J are TRBV6-4 and TRBJ2-1, with a weak D call TRBD1 (5 bases). Germline V lookup: CDR1 MRHNA, CDR2 SNTAGT. Trimming cost V 3 bases and J 5 bases, with 5 bases left between them. This CDR3 has 12 residues.

This chain uses TRBV9 with TRBJ2-5; 15 bases are shared with TRBD2. CDR3 length: 17 residues. Germline CDR1 SGDLS, CDR2 YYNGEE. The V and J ends lost 3 bases and 1 base, in that order; junction bases with no gene match: 4. CDR3 bases: TGTGCCAGCAGCGCAGGGACTAGCGGGGGGCTCCAAGAGACCCAGTACTTC. It translates to CASSAGTSGGLQETQYF.

The chain couples TRBV5-1 to TRBJ2-7; the D gene is possibly TRBD2 (5 bases). In germline, CDR1 is SGHRS, CDR2 YFSETQ. The CDR3 is made up of 15 amino acids. Between the trimmed V and J ends, which lost 2 bases and 0 bases, there was a span of 12 bases. CDR3 amino acids: CASSLGLAPSYEQYF. CDR3 DNA sequence: TGCGCCAGCAGCTTAGGACTCGCTCCCTCCTACGAGCAGTACTTC.

This clone was observed a handful of times. The chain is built from TRBV19 and TRBJ1-6, with 7 bases lining up with TRBD1. Germline assignment: CDR1 LNHDA and CDR2 SQIVND (reference sequence). The CDR3 contains 14 residues. V was pared by 5 bases and J by 17 bases, with 15 bases of the junction left unmatched. The DNA of the CDR3 is TGTGCCAGTAGTGCGGGGACGACAGGGTACGTCTTCCACTTT. It codes for CASSAGTTGYVFHF.

V is TRBV5-1 and J is TRBJ1-5; 9 bases are a match to TRBD1. V was clipped by 4 bases and J by 4 bases; unmatched bases: 9. The CDR3 covers 16 residues. The germline gives CDR1 SGHRS, CDR2 YFSETQ. The CDR3 DNA sequence: TGCGCCAGCAGCCCCGGACAGGGGAAGGGAAATCAGCCCCAGCATTTT. Translation: CASSPGQGKGNQPQHF.

This chain connects TRBV7-2 to TRBJ1-5, with D perhaps TRBD1 (5 bases). Trimming shortened V by 6 bases and J by 0 bases, and 9 bases separated the two germline ends. There are 14 residues in the CDR3. CDR1 is SGHTA and CDR2 is FQGNSA in the germline V gene. CDR3 protein: CASRPGFSNQPQHF. CDR3 DNA: TGTGCCAGCAGGCCAGGGTTTAGCAATCAGCCCCAGCATTTT.

The gene calls are TRBV5-4 and TRBJ1-6; no reliable D call. CDR1 and CDR2 from the germline V gene are SGHNT and YYREEE (reference sequence). This CDR3 comprises 16 residues. Trimming stripped 2 bases from V and 0 bases from J, with 9 bases between. The CDR3 nucleotides read TGTGCCAGCAGCTTCTTGGGGAGCTCCTATAATTCACCCCTCCACTTT. This gives the protein CASSFLGSSYNSPLHF.

This chain links TRBV5-6 with TRBJ1-1; tentatively, D is TRBD1 (6 bases). V shed 4 bases and J shed 3 bases, with 16 bases lying between them. The V gene's germline CDR1 is SGHDT and CDR2 YYEEEE. The CDR3 extends over 15 amino acids. The CDR3: CASSGGGGRYTEAFF. CDR3 sequence (DNA): TGTGCCAGCAGCGGGGGAGGGGGGAGGTACACTGAAGCTTTCTTT.

This clone showed up just a few times. The chain has TRBV4-1 and TRBJ1-1, with a possible D match to TRBD1 (6 bases). The CDR3 covers 15 residues. Germline assignment: CDR1 MGHRA and CDR2 YSYEKL. The V end was cut by 1 base, the J end by 1 base, with 10 bases between. The CDR3 region is CASSQAGQSNTEAFF. The CDR3 DNA is TGCGCCAGCAGCCAAGCTGGACAGTCGAACACTGAAGCTTTCTTT.

The table lists this clone with a few counts. This rearrangement joins TRBV2 to TRBJ2-1; 9 bases line up with TRBD1. The CDR3 is 12 amino acids. Looked up from germline, CDR1 is SNHLY and CDR2 is FYNNEI. The J segment lost 7 bases and the V segment lost 6 bases, leaving 1 base of the junction unmatched. The CDR3 nucleotides are TGTGCCAGCAGGACAGGGGGAAATGAGCAGTTCTTC. Amino acid sequence: CASRTGGNEQFF.

CDR3 in amino acids: CASSFLSPGAGETQYF. In DNA form, the CDR3 reads TGTGCCAGCAGCTTTCTATCACCAGGGGCCGGGGAGACCCAGTACTTC. The chain joins TRBV5-5 to TRBJ2-5; TRBD1 is a possible D gene (6 bases). The CDR3 contains 16 residues. The germline CDR1 and CDR2 sequences are SGHKS and YYEKEE (reference sequence). Between the trimmed V and J ends, which lost 2 bases and 5 bases, there was a span of 19 bases.

This chain uses TRBV21-1 with TRBJ2-7; TRBD1 is taken as the D call from the table, unchecked against the DNA. TRBV21-1 represents a pseudogene. The CDR3 sequence is 14 residues long. The CDR3: CASSAQTGGDEQYF. CDR3 nucleotides: TGTGCCAGCAGCGCTCAGACAGGGGGGGACGAGCAGTACTTC.

The rearrangement uses TRBV4-2 and TRBJ1-1; 9 nucleotides agree with TRBD1. J gave up 5 bases and V 6 bases, and 7 bases lay outside the gene matches. Germline values: CDR1 LGHNA, CDR2 YNFKEQ. CDR3 size: 14 residues. CDR3 amino acids: CASRNLDRGTEAFF. The CDR3 DNA reads TGTGCCAGCAGGAACCTTGACAGGGGGACTGAAGCTTTCTTT.

The chain combines TRBV7-8 with TRBJ1-3; 9 positions agree with TRBD1. Germline V CDR1 and CDR2: SGHVS, FQNEAQ. The CDR3 is 18 amino acids. Trimming removed 2 bases from V and 0 bases from J; junction bases left unmatched: 8. The CDR3 is CASSLFGQGINSGNTIYF. Here the CDR3 DNA reads TGTGCCAGCAGCTTATTCGGACAGGGGATAAACTCTGGAAACACCATATATTTT.

The chain recombines TRBV5-1 with TRBJ2-3, with D possibly being TRBD2 (5 bases). Germline assignment: CDR1 SGHRS and CDR2 YFSETQ. The CDR3 totals 17 residues. Between the trimmed V and J ends, which lost 4 bases and 0 bases, there was a span of 18 bases. CDR3 DNA: TGCGCCAGCAGCCCGCGGGCTACAATTACTAGCACAGATACGCAGTATTTT. This translates into CASSPRATITSTDTQYF.